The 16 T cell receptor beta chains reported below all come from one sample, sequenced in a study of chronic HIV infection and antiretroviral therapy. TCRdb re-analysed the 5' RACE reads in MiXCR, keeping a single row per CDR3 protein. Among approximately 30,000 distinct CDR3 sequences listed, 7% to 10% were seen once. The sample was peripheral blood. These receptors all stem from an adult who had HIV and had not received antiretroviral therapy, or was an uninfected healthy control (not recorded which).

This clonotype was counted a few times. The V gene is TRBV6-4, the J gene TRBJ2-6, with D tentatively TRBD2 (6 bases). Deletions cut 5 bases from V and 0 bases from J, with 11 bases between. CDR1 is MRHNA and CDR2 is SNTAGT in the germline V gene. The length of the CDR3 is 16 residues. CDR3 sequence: CASSPGSPSGANVLTF. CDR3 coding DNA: TGTGCCAGCAGTCCCGGGAGCCCCTCTGGGGCCAACGTCCTGACTTTC.

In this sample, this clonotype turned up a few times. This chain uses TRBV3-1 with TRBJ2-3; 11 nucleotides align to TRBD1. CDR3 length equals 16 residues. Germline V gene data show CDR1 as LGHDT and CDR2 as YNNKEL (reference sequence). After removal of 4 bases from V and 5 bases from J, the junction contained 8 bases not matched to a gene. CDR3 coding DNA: TGTGCCAGCAGCCCCTCGGACAGGGGGCGAGGAGATACGCAGTATTTT. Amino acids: CASSPSDRGRGDTQYF.

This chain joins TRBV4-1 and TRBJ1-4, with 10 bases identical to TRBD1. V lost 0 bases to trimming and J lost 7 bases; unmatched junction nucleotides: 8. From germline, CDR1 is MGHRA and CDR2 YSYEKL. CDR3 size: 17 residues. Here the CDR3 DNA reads TGCGCCAGCAGCCAAGAAGGTTGGGGACAGGGGAGTGAAAAACTGTTTTTT. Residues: CASSQEGWGQGSEKLFF.

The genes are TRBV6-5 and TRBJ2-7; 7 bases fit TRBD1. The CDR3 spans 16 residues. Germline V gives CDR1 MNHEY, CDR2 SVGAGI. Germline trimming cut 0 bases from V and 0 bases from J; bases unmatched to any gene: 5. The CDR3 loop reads CASSYSSTGNSYEQYF. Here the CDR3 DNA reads TGTGCCAGCAGTTACTCCTCGACAGGGAACTCCTACGAGCAGTACTTC.

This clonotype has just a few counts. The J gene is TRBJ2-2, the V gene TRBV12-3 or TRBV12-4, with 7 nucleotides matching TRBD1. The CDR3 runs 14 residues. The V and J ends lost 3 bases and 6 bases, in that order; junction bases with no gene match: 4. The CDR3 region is CASSLSDRAGELFF. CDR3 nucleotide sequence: TGTGCCAGCAGTTTGTCCGACAGGGCCGGGGAGCTGTTTTTT.

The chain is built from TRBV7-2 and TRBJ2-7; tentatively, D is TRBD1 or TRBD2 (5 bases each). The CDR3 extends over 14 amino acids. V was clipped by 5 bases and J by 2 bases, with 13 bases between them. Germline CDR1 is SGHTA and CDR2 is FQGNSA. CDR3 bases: TGTGCCAGCAGCCCGGGACCGCCGACCTACGAGCAGTACTTC. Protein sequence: CASSPGPPTYEQYF.

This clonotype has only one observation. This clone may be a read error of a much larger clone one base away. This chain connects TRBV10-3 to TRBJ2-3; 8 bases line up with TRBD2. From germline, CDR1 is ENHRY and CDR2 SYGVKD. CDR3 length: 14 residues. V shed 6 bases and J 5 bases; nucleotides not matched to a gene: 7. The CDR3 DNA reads TGTGCCATCAGGCTAGCGGGTGTTAGAGATACGCAGTATTTT. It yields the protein CAIRLAGVRDTQYF.

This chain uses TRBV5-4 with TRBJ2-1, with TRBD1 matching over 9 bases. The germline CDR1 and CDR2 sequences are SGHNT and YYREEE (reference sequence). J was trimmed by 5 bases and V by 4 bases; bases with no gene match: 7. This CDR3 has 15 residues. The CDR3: CASSAGGQGNNEQFF. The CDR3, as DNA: TGTGCCAGCAGCGCGGGTGGACAGGGGAACAATGAGCAGTTCTTC. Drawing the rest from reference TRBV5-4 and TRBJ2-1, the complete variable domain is ETGVTQSPTHLIKTRGQQVTLRCSSQSGHNTVSWYQQALGQGPQFIFQYYREEENGRGNFPPRFSGLQFPNYSSELNVNALELDDSALYLCASSAGGQGNNEQFFGPGTRLTVL.

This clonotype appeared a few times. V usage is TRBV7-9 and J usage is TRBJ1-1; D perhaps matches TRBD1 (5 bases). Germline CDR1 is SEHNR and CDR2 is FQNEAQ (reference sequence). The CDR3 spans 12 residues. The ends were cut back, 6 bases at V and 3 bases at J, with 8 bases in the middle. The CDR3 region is CASSMGDTEAFF. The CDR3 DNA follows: TGTGCCAGCAGTATGGGGGACACTGAAGCTTTCTTT. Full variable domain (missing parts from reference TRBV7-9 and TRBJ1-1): DTGVSQNPRHKITKRGQNVTFRCDPISEHNRLYWYRQTLGQGPEFLTYFQNEAQLEKSRLLSDRFSAERPKGSFSTLEIQRTEQGDSAMYLCASSMGDTEAFFGQGTRLTVV.

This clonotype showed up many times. CDR3 sequence reads: CASSQDTFNYGYTF. The CDR3 DNA reads as TGTGCCAGCAGCCAAGATACCTTTAACTATGGCTACACCTTC. The rearrangement uses TRBV3-1 and TRBJ1-2; D uncertain. CDR1 is LGHDT, CDR2 YNNKEL, per germline (reference sequence). V was cut by 0 bases and J by 1 base, with 6 bases left in between. The CDR3 consists of 14 residues.

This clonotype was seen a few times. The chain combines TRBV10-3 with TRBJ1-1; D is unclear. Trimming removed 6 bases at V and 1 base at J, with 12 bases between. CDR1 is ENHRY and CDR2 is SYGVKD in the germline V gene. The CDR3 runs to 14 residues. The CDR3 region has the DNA TGTGCCATCAGCCCCGGTCGGGGGAACACTGAAGCTTTCTTT. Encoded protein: CAISPGRGNTEAFF.

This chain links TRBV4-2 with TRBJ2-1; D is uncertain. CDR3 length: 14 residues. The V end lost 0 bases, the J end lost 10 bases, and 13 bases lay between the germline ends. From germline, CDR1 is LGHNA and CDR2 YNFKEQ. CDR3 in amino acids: CASSQEDPMNEQFF. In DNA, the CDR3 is TGTGCCAGCAGCCAAGAGGACCCGATGAACGAGCAGTTCTTC.

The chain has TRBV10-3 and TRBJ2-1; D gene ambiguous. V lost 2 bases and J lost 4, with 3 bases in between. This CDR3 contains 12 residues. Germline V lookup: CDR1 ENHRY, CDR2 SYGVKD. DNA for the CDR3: TGTGCCATCAGTGAGGGGTACAATGAGCAGTTCTTC. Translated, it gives CAISEGYNEQFF.

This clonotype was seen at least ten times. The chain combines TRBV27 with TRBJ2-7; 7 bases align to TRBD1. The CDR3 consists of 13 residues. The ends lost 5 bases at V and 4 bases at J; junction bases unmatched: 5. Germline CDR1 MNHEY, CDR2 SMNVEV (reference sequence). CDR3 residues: CASSQGQMYEQYF. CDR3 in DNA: TGTGCCAGCAGTCAGGGACAGATGTACGAGCAGTACTTC.

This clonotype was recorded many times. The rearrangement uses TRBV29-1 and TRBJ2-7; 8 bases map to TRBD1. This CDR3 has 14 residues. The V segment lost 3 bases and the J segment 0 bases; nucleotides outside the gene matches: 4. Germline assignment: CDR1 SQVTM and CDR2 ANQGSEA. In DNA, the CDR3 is TGCAGCGTTGAGACGGACAGGGCCTCCTACGAGCAGTACTTC. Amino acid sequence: CSVETDRASYEQYF.

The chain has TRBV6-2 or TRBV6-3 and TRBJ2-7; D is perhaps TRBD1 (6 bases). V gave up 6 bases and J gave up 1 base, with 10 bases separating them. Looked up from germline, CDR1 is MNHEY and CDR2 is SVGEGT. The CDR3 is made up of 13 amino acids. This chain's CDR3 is CASSDRPSYEQYF. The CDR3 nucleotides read TGTGCCAGCAGCGACAGGCCATCCTACGAGCAGTACTTC.